This T cell receptor (beta chain) was found in a study of blood T cells in healthy people across ages. This clonotype was detected many times. Then a second PCR, running about 6 to 11 cycles, was carried out with a sample-barcoded 5' primer and a J-beta primer mix. TCRdb reanalysed the 5' RACE reads using MiXCR and keeps one entry per CDR3 protein. The data contain hundreds of thousands of distinct CDR3 sequences, 40% to 65% of them seen just once; the ten biggest clones take up approximately 15%. Deletions cut 4 bases from V and 2 bases from J, with 9 bases between. The CDR3 runs to 14 residues. CDR1 is SGDLS and CDR2 is YYNGEE in the germline V gene.

This sequence was found in a woman at least 80 years old in good health. V gene TRBV9 combines with J gene TRBJ1-4, with D hard to call. The sequenced sample was blood. The CDR3 coding sequence is TGTGCCAGCAGCCCCCTGGGGACTAATGAAAAACTGTTTTTT. Protein sequence: CASSPLGTNEKLFF.